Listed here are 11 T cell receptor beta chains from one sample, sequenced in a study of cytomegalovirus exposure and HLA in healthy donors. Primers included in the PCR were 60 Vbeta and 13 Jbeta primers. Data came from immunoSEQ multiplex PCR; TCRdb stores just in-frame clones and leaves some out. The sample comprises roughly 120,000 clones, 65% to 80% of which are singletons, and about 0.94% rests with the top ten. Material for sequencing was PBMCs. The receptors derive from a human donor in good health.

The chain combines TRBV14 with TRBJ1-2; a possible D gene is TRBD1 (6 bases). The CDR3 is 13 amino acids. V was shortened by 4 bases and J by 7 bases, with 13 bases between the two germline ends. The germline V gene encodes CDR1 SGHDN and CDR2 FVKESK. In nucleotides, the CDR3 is TGTGCCAGCAGCCCGTGGGGGGGCGGTGGCTACACCTTC. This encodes CASSPWGGGGYTF.

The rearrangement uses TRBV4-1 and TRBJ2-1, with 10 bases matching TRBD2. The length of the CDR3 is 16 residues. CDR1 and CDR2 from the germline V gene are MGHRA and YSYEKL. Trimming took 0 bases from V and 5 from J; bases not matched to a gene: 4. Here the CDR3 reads CASSQDPLAGDNEQFF. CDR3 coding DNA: TGCGCCAGCAGCCAAGATCCCCTAGCGGGGGACAATGAGCAGTTCTTC.

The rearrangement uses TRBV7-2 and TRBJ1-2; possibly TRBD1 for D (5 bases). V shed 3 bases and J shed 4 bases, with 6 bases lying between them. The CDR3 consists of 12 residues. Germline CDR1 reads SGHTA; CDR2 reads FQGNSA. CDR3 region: CASSFDSYGYTF. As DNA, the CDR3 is TGTGCCAGCAGCTTCGACAGCTATGGCTACACCTTC. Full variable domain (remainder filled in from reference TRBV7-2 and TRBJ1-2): GAGVSQSPSNKVTEKGKDVELRCDPISGHTALYWYRQSLGQGLEFLIYFQGNSAPDKSGLPSDRFSAERTGGSVSTLTIQRTQQEDSAVYLCASSFDSYGYTFGSGTRLTVV.

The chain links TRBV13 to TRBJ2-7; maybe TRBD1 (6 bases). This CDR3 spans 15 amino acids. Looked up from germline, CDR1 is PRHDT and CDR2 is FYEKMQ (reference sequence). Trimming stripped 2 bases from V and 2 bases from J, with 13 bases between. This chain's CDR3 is CASSLRGTKPYEQYF. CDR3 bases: TGTGCCAGCAGCTTAAGGGGGACAAAACCCTACGAGCAGTACTTC.

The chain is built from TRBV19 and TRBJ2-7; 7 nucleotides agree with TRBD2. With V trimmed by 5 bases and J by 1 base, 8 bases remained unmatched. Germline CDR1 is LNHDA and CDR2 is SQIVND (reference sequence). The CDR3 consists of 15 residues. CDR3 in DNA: TGTGCCAGTAGTGTGACGGGGGGATCTTCCTACGAGCAGTACTTC. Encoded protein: CASSVTGGSSYEQYF. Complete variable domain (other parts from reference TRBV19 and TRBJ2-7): DGGITQSPKYLFRKEGQNVTLSCEQNLNHDAMYWYRQDPGQGLRLIYYSQIVNDFQKGDIAEGYSVSREKKESFPLTVTSAQKNPTAFYLCASSVTGGSSYEQYFGPGTRLTVT.

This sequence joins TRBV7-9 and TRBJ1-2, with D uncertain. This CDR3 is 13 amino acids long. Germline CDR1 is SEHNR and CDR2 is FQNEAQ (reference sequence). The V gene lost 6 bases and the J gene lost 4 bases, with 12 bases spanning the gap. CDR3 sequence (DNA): TGTGCCAGCAGTTCTAATACAGTCTATGGCTACACCTTC. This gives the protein CASSSNTVYGYTF.

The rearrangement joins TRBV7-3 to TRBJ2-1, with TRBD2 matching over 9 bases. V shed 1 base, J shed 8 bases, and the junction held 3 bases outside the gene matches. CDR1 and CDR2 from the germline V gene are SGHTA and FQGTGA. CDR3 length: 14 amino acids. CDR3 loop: CASSLSGGGYEQFF. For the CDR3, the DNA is TGTGCCAGCAGCTTAAGCGGGGGGGGATATGAGCAGTTCTTC.

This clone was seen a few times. In DNA, the CDR3 is TGTGCCAGCTCCCCGCGTGCCGACTCCTACGAGCAGTACTTC. Residues: CASSPRADSYEQYF. The chain links TRBV18 to TRBJ2-7; D uncertain. CDR1 and CDR2 (germline): KGHSH, LQKENI. Deletions cut 6 bases from V and 0 bases from J, with 12 bases between. This CDR3 has 14 residues.

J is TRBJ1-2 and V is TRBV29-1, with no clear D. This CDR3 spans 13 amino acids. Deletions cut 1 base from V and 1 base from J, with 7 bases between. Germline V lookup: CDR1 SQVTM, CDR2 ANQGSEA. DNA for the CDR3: TGCAGCGTTGAAGGGGGAGATAACTATGGCTACACCTTC. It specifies CSVEGGDNYGYTF.

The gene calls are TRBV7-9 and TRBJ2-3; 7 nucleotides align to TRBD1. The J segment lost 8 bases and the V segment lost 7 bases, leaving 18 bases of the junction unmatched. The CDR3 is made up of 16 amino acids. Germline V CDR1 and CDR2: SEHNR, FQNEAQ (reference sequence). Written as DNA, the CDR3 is TGTGCCAGCACCGAGCTCCGACAGGGTAGTAAGGGTACGCAGTATTTT. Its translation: CASTELRQGSKGTQYF.

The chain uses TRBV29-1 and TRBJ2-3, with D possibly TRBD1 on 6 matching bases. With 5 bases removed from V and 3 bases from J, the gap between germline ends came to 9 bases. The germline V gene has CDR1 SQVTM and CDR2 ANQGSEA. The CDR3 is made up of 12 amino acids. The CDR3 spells CSVQGQTDTQYF. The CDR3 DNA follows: TGCAGCGTTCAGGGGCAGACAGATACGCAGTATTTT.